This passage covers 32 T cell receptor beta chains from one sample sequenced in a study of blood T cell repertoires in COVID-19. Measured with immunoSEQ multiplex PCR; TCRdb has only the in-frame clones, and not every one. The table lists around 330,000 clones, approximately 88% of them singletons. Source material: peripheral blood. The receptors come from a woman aged 50 to 60 with active or convalescent COVID-19.

This chain uses TRBV6-2 or TRBV6-3 with TRBJ2-7; the D is unclear. The CDR3 runs to 14 residues. The V end was cut by 5 bases, the J end by 7 bases, with 18 bases between. Germline V gene data show CDR1 as MNHEY and CDR2 as SVGEGT. The CDR3 DNA reads as TGTGCCAGCAGTGACGTCCGACGGCGGCCGGAGCAGTACTTC. This gives the protein CASSDVRRRPEQYF.

The CDR3 DNA follows: TGCGCCAGCAGCCAAGGGTGGGACAGGGCCCAAGAGACCCAGTACTTC. Protein sequence: CASSQGWDRAQETQYF. The chain carries TRBV4-3 and TRBJ2-5; 9 positions agree with TRBD1. Germline V gives CDR1 LGHNA, CDR2 YSLEER. The CDR3 length is 16 residues. The V gene end was trimmed by 1 base and the J gene end by 1 base; junction bases not matched to a gene: 4.

In DNA, the CDR3 is TGTGCCAGCAGTTACTCGACGCAGGGGCACTATGGCTACACCTTC. This sequence encodes CASSYSTQGHYGYTF. The V call is TRBV6-2 or TRBV6-3, the J call TRBJ1-2; perhaps TRBD1 as D (6 bases). V was clipped by 0 bases and J by 3 bases, with 11 bases between them. CDR3 size: 15 residues. Germline CDR1 reads MNHEY; CDR2 reads SVGEGT.

This rearrangement joins TRBV5-1 to TRBJ1-5, with a weak D call TRBD1 (5 bases). Germline CDR1 and CDR2: SGHRS and YFSETQ. Trimming removed 0 bases at V and 2 bases at J, with 9 bases between. The CDR3 runs to 15 residues. CDR3 DNA sequence: TGCGCCAGCAGCTTGGAAGGGGTCGGCAATCAGCCCCAGCATTTT. It encodes CASSLEGVGNQPQHF.

This sequence joins TRBV2 and TRBJ1-2, with TRBD1 identical over 8 bases. This CDR3 is built from 14 residues. Germline CDR1 reads SNHLY; CDR2 reads FYNNEI. V lost 6 bases to trimming and J lost 8 bases; unmatched junction nucleotides: 11. The CDR3 DNA reads as TGTGCCAGCAGCTCGGACAGGGACTTATGGGGCTACACCTTC. Protein: CASSSDRDLWGYTF.

V is TRBV19 and J is TRBJ2-7; D might be TRBD2 (5 bases). The CDR3 has 13 amino acids. V lost 6 bases and J 3 bases, leaving 12 bases between the germline ends. The V gene's germline CDR1 is LNHDA and CDR2 SQIVND (reference sequence). The CDR3 DNA reads as TGTGCCAGTAGCGGACTCGAAATCTACGAGCAGTACTTC. Encoded protein: CASSGLEIYEQYF.

The gene calls are TRBV19 and TRBJ1-1; no definite D call. V was clipped by 3 bases and J by 4 bases, with 18 bases between them. This CDR3 comprises 16 residues. The germline CDR1 and CDR2 sequences are LNHDA and SQIVND (reference sequence). The DNA of the CDR3 is TGTGCCAGTAGTATCCCCCCCAGACTAGGGAGCACTGAAGCTTTCTTT. The encoded protein is CASSIPPRLGSTEAFF.

The chain couples TRBV7-8 to TRBJ1-1; D gene ambiguous. Germline-derived CDR1 and CDR2 are SGHVS and FQNEAQ. V lost 5 bases to trimming and J lost 1 base, with 17 bases between them. The CDR3 is 16 residues long. The CDR3 sequence: CASSPLSAGSNTEAFF. The CDR3 coding sequence is TGTGCCAGCAGCCCCCTATCAGCAGGATCGAACACTGAAGCTTTCTTT.

The J gene is TRBJ1-2, the V gene TRBV11-2; D is unresolved. Germline-derived CDR1 and CDR2 are SGHAT and FQNNGV. The CDR3 length is 14 residues. The V end lost 2 bases, the J end lost 4 bases, and 11 bases lay between the germline ends. Written as DNA, the CDR3 is TGTGCCAGCAGCTTACGCCCGGGTAGCTATGGCTACACCTTC. Translating it yields CASSLRPGSYGYTF.

The gene calls are TRBV19 and TRBJ2-1; 10 bases fit TRBD2. The CDR3 consists of 17 residues. V lost 3 bases and J lost 1; bases outside the gene matches: 6. CDR1 and CDR2 (germline): LNHDA, SQIVND (reference sequence). The CDR3 is CASSIGAGGLSYNEQFF. DNA for the CDR3: TGTGCCAGTAGTATTGGAGCGGGAGGGCTTTCCTACAATGAGCAGTTCTTC.

The chain has TRBV28 and TRBJ2-3; D is possibly TRBD2 (6 bases). V was pared by 10 bases and J by 2 bases, with 10 bases between. Germline lookup yields CDR1 MDHEN and CDR2 SYDVKM. This CDR3 is 12 amino acids long. Written as DNA, the CDR3 is TGTGCCACCTTAGCGGTCACAGATACGCAGTATTTT. This encodes CATLAVTDTQYF. The full variable domain, in which reference TRBV28 and TRBJ2-3 provide the parts outside the CDR3, is DVKVTQSSRYLVKRTGEKVFLECVQDMDHENMFWYRQDPGLGLRLIYFSYDVKMKEKGDIPEGYSVSREKKERFSLILESASTNQTSMYLCATLAVTDTQYFGPGTRLTVL.

Worth noting for this clone: This CDR3 is also generated by other DNA sequences in the sample. This chain links TRBV4-3 with TRBJ2-7, with TRBD1 matching 9 bases. Germline V gives CDR1 LGHNA, CDR2 YSLEER. J was trimmed by 3 bases and V by 4 bases; bases with no gene match: 4. The CDR3 length is 14 residues. CDR3 in amino acids: CASSPWTGVYEQYF. CDR3 DNA: TGCGCCAGCAGCCCGTGGACAGGGGTCTACGAGCAGTACTTC.

The rearrangement uses TRBV27 and TRBJ1-5; TRBD1 is a possible D gene (6 bases). V lost 6 bases and J 0 bases, leaving 18 bases between the germline ends. The CDR3 runs to 17 residues. In germline, CDR1 is MNHEY, CDR2 SMNVEV (reference sequence). DNA for the CDR3: TGTGCCAGCAGCTTTGCATCGTGGACAGTTAGCAATCAGCCCCAGCATTTT. This translates into CASSFASWTVSNQPQHF.

This chain uses TRBV7-6 with TRBJ2-3; 13 bases line up with TRBD2. The CDR3 extends over 18 amino acids. The V gene end was trimmed by 4 bases and the J gene end by 0 bases; junction bases not matched to a gene: 7. The V gene's germline CDR1 is SGHVS and CDR2 FNYEAQ. The CDR3 loop is CASSSGLAGDTSTDTQYF. The CDR3, as DNA: TGTGCCAGCAGCTCTGGACTAGCGGGGGATACTAGCACAGATACGCAGTATTTT.

The CDR3 DNA sequence: TGTGCCAGCAGCCTCCGGGACATTGGTAACTATGGCTACACCTTC. Protein product: CASSLRDIGNYGYTF. The genes are TRBV3-1 (or the pseudogene TRBV3-2) and TRBJ1-2; D might be TRBD1 (6 bases). V lost 4 bases to trimming and J lost 1 base, with 13 bases between them. Germline CDR1 LGHDT, CDR2 YNNKEL (reference sequence). This CDR3 comprises 15 residues.

In its sample, this clone was seen once. This chain connects TRBV18 to TRBJ1-4, with D tentatively TRBD1 (6 bases). Germline V gene sequence: CDR1 KGHSH, CDR2 LQKENI. Trimming took off 6 bases at V and 4 bases at J, with 9 bases between the two ends. The CDR3 sequence is 13 residues long. The DNA for the CDR3 is TGTGCCAGCTCCAGGGGAAATAATGAAAAACTGTTTTTT. Translated: CASSRGNNEKLFF.

The chain joins TRBV7-9 to TRBJ1-1, with 8 bases fitting TRBD1. CDR1 and CDR2 from the germline V gene are SEHNR and FQNEAQ (reference sequence). CDR3 size: 12 residues. With V trimmed by 5 bases and J by 11 bases, 7 bases remained unmatched. CDR3 loop: CASSPGQGLAFF. The CDR3 nucleotides read TGTGCCAGCAGCCCAGGACAGGGTTTGGCTTTCTTT.

The J gene is TRBJ2-7, the V gene TRBV4-3; D is undetermined. Trimming left V 0 bases short and J 2 bases short, with 8 bases between. CDR1 and CDR2 from the germline V gene are LGHNA and YSLEER. The CDR3 consists of 14 residues. CDR3 nucleotides: TGCGCCAGCAGCCAAGAAATCGGAGCCTACGAGCAGTACTTC. Its translation is CASSQEIGAYEQYF.

Only one count was recorded for this clone. The chain carries TRBV19 and TRBJ1-6, with 7 bases aligning to TRBD1. From germline, CDR1 is LNHDA and CDR2 SQIVND (reference sequence). With 7 bases clipped from V and 6 bases from J, the junction kept 3 bases outside the gene matches. This CDR3 contains 13 residues. The CDR3 loop is CASTGGSNSPLHF. In DNA, the CDR3 is TGTGCCAGTACAGGGGGAAGTAATTCACCCCTCCACTTT. The full variable domain, completed using reference TRBV19 and TRBJ1-6, is DGGITQSPKYLFRKEGQNVTLSCEQNLNHDAMYWYRQDPGQGLRLIYYSQIVNDFQKGDIAEGYSVSREKKESFPLTVTSAQKNPTAFYLCASTGGSNSPLHFGNGTRLTVT.

The chain uses TRBV28 and TRBJ2-6; tentatively, D is TRBD1 (6 bases). Germline CDR1 is MDHEN and CDR2 is SYDVKM. The CDR3 covers 15 residues. Trimming removed 4 bases from V and 2 bases from J, with 9 bases in between. This chain's CDR3 is CASSSSGAGANVLTF. DNA of the CDR3: TGTGCCAGCAGTTCGTCAGGGGCTGGGGCCAACGTCCTGACTTTC.

The V call is TRBV7-3, the J call TRBJ2-3, with D maybe TRBD2 (7 bases). This CDR3 is 16 amino acids long. CDR1 SGHTA and CDR2 FQGTGA come from the germline V gene. V was clipped by 4 bases and J by 2 bases, with 16 bases between them. CDR3 nucleotide sequence: TGTGCCAGCAGCTCTCACCCCCGGGGGGCCACAGATACGCAGTATTTT. Amino acids: CASSSHPRGATDTQYF.

This clone was counted once. V gene TRBV29-1 combines with J gene TRBJ1-1, with 10 bases lining up with TRBD1. The V segment lost 6 bases and the J segment 4 bases; nucleotides outside the gene matches: 5. CDR3 size: 13 residues. Germline assignment: CDR1 SQVTM and CDR2 ANQGSEA. The CDR3 bases are TGCAGCGTGAGACAGGGGGCGAGCACTGAAGCTTTCTTT. Amino acids: CSVRQGASTEAFF.

This sequence joins TRBV21-1 and TRBJ1-5; the table's D call of TRBD1 was not tested on the DNA. TRBV21-1 is recorded as a pseudogene. The CDR3 totals 17 residues. The CDR3 sequence is CASSKAGKRRGLQPQHF. CDR3 DNA sequence: TGTGCCAGCAGCAAAGCTGGAAAGAGAAGGGGTTTGCAGCCCCAGCATTTT.

V is TRBV19 and J is TRBJ1-5; D not resolved. Between the trimmed V and J ends, which lost 4 bases and 5 bases, there was a span of 12 bases. CDR1 is LNHDA, CDR2 SQIVND, per germline (reference sequence). The CDR3 length is 14 residues. The CDR3 DNA follows: TGTGCCAGTAGTAAAACGGCGGGCGATCAGCCCCAGCATTTT. Encoded protein: CASSKTAGDQPQHF. The variable domain in full, completed from reference TRBV19 and TRBJ1-5, reads DGGITQSPKYLFRKEGQNVTLSCEQNLNHDAMYWYRQDPGQGLRLIYYSQIVNDFQKGDIAEGYSVSREKKESFPLTVTSAQKNPTAFYLCASSKTAGDQPQHFGDGTRLSIL.

V gene TRBV5-1 combines with J gene TRBJ2-7, with TRBD2 as a possible D gene (7 bases). V was cut by 0 bases and J by 0 bases, with 16 bases left in between. The CDR3 is made up of 17 amino acids. Per germline, CDR1 SGHRS and CDR2 YFSETQ. CDR3 protein: CASSLGDGGPSSYEQYF. The CDR3 bases are TGCGCCAGCAGCTTGGGAGACGGGGGGCCTAGCTCCTACGAGCAGTACTTC. Variable domain in full (rest from reference TRBV5-1 and TRBJ2-7): KAGVTQTPRYLIKTRGQQVTLSCSPISGHRSVSWYQQTPGQGLQFLFEYFSETQRNKGNFPGRFSGRQFSNSRSEMNVSTLELGDSALYLCASSLGDGGPSSYEQYFGPGTRLTVT.

The V and J genes are TRBV4-3 and TRBJ1-6; TRBD1 aligns across 9 bases. The V segment lost 1 base and the J segment 0 bases; nucleotides outside the gene matches: 7. The germline V gene has CDR1 LGHNA and CDR2 YSLEER. There are 19 residues in the CDR3. The DNA for the CDR3 is TGCGCCAGCAGCCAAGTGCGGACAGGGGAAAGCTCCTATAATTCACCCCTCCACTTT. Translating gives CASSQVRTGESSYNSPLHF.

The rearrangement uses TRBV9 and TRBJ2-2, with D possibly matching TRBD1 (5 bases). The CDR3 runs 17 residues. V shed 0 bases and J shed 1 base, with 13 bases lying between them. Germline loops: CDR1 SGDLS, CDR2 YYNGEE. The DNA for the CDR3 is TGTGCCAGCAGCGTAGTCCGACAGATCCTGAACACCGGGGAGCTGTTTTTT. Encoded protein: CASSVVRQILNTGELFF.

The CDR3 loop is CASSYEGIGGNSPLHF. The CDR3 DNA reads as TGTGCCAGCAGTTACGAAGGGATTGGAGGTAATTCACCCCTCCACTTT. The chain recombines TRBV6-2 or TRBV6-3 with TRBJ1-6; D ambiguous. The CDR3 loop spans 16 amino acids. Germline assignment: CDR1 MNHEY and CDR2 SVGEGT. Trimming took 2 bases from V and 6 from J, leaving 14 bases between them.

The V and J genes are TRBV29-1 and TRBJ1-1, with TRBD1 matching over 7 bases. Germline V lookup: CDR1 SQVTM, CDR2 ANQGSEA. V shed 6 bases and J 1 base; nucleotides not matched to a gene: 11. The CDR3 runs 15 residues. The CDR3 coding sequence is TGCAGCGTAGAGGGTATAGGGGGCAGGAACACTGAAGCTTTCTTT. Translating gives CSVEGIGGRNTEAFF.

This clone has a single count. The rearrangement links TRBV4-2 to TRBJ1-1; no clear D gene. CDR3 length equals 14 residues. Germline CDR1 is LGHNA and CDR2 is YNFKEQ. V was trimmed by 0 bases and J by 3 bases, leaving 8 bases between them. CDR3: CASSQDRVDTEAFF. In DNA form, the CDR3 reads TGTGCCAGCAGCCAAGACCGGGTCGACACTGAAGCTTTCTTT.

This chain uses TRBV18 with TRBJ2-1; 12 positions match TRBD2. The CDR3 consists of 16 residues. The germline V gene encodes CDR1 KGHSH and CDR2 LQKENI. V was clipped by 3 bases and J by 6 bases; unmatched bases: 6. The CDR3 protein is CASSPLTSGRPNEQFF. The CDR3 DNA reads TGTGCCAGCTCACCCCTAACTAGCGGGAGGCCCAATGAGCAGTTCTTC.

The gene calls are TRBV30 and TRBJ1-5, with D perhaps matching TRBD1 (5 bases). This CDR3 is 13 amino acids long. Trimming cost V 1 base and J 8 bases, with 12 bases left between them. Germline loops: CDR1 GTSNPN, CDR2 SVGIG (reference sequence). Here the CDR3 DNA reads TGTGCCTGGAGTGAAAAGTTAGGGGAGCCCCAGCATTTT. Translated, it gives CAWSEKLGEPQHF.